The 16 T cell receptor beta chains in this list originate from one sample, sequenced in a study of blood T cell repertoires in COVID-19. The data were produced by immunoSEQ multiplex PCR, yet TCRdb's version contains in-frame clones alone and is incomplete. The sample includes about 69,000 clones, about nine tenths of them seen just once. Sequencing was carried out using peripheral blood. The receptors stem from a man in his thirties or forties with acute or convalescent COVID-19.

The chain recombines TRBV5-6 with TRBJ2-1; a weak D match, TRBD1 (6 bases). The germline gives CDR1 SGHDT, CDR2 YYEEEE. Trimming pared 0 bases from V and 2 bases from J, leaving 9 bases between. The CDR3 loop spans 15 amino acids. CDR3 in amino acids: CASSLDRDPYNEQFF. The CDR3 region has the DNA TGTGCCAGCAGCTTGGACAGGGATCCCTACAATGAGCAGTTCTTC.

The chain employs TRBV9 and TRBJ2-2, with 12 positions matching TRBD1. Germline loops: CDR1 SGDLS, CDR2 YYNGEE. The CDR3 runs 15 residues. With 4 bases clipped from V and 7 bases from J, the junction kept 5 bases outside the gene matches. The CDR3 bases are TGTGCCAGCAGCCCCGGGACAGGGGGCATCGGGGAGCTGTTTTTT. This sequence encodes CASSPGTGGIGELFF.

This clone has just a few counts. The chain employs TRBV4-1 and TRBJ1-5, with a weak D call TRBD1 (6 bases). Trimming cost V 1 base and J 6 bases, with 10 bases left between them. The CDR3 extends over 14 amino acids. Germline-derived CDR1 and CDR2 are MGHRA and YSYEKL. The CDR3 sequence is CASSQVGGRQPQHF. The CDR3 DNA is TGCGCCAGCAGCCAAGTCGGGGGGCGTCAGCCCCAGCATTTT.

The V and J genes are TRBV29-1 and TRBJ1-1, with TRBD1 identical over 7 bases. Germline V gene sequence: CDR1 SQVTM, CDR2 ANQGSEA. This CDR3 has 12 amino acids. The junction had 9 bases not matched to a gene; V was cut back by 7 bases and J by 7 bases. CDR3 residues: CSGGQDLSEAFF. In DNA, the CDR3 is TGCAGCGGCGGACAGGATTTGAGTGAAGCTTTCTTT.

This clone was counted a few times. The chain has TRBV18 and TRBJ1-1; 8 bases fit TRBD1. The CDR3 contains 16 residues. CDR1 and CDR2 from the germline V gene are KGHSH and LQKENI. V was clipped by 6 bases and J by 1 base; unmatched bases: 10. CDR3 loop: CASSQDRGGWNTEAFF. In nucleotides, the CDR3 is TGTGCCAGCTCCCAAGACAGGGGCGGGTGGAACACTGAAGCTTTCTTT.

J is TRBJ1-1 and V is TRBV6-5, with 7 bases matching TRBD1. The CDR3 has 14 amino acids. V gave up 2 bases and J gave up 5 bases; unmatched junction bases: 5. Germline V gives CDR1 MNHEY, CDR2 SVGAGI. The CDR3 bases are TGTGCCAGCAGTTACACTACAGGGGTTACTGAAGCTTTCTTT. It encodes CASSYTTGVTEAFF.

The chain has TRBV15 and TRBJ2-7, with D perhaps matching TRBD1 (6 bases). This CDR3 is built from 17 residues. Germline V CDR1 and CDR2: LNHNV, YYDKDF (reference sequence). Trimming removed 4 bases from V and 0 bases from J, with 19 bases in between. The CDR3 DNA is TGTGCCACCAGCAAAAGAATGGTGACAGGCAGCTCCTACGAGCAGTACTTC. The encoded protein is CATSKRMVTGSSYEQYF.

The chain employs TRBV2 and TRBJ2-5, with D possibly matching TRBD1 (6 bases). Trimming took off 11 bases at V and 2 bases at J, with 15 bases between the two ends. The CDR3 has 13 residues. Germline V lookup: CDR1 SNHLY, CDR2 FYNNEI. CDR3 sequence: CAAWDTTQETQYF. The CDR3 bases are TGTGCCGCCTGGGACACCACTCAAGAGACCCAGTACTTC. The whole variable domain, filled in from reference TRBV2 and TRBJ2-5, reads EPEVTQTPSHQVTQMGQEVILRCVPISNHLYFYWYRQILGQKVEFLVSFYNNEISEKSEIFDDQFSVERPDGSNFTLKIRSTKLEDSAMYFCAAWDTTQETQYFGPGTRLLVL.

The chain employs TRBV27 and TRBJ1-1, with no clear D. The CDR3 is 13 residues long. Germline V gene lookup returns CDR1 MNHEY and CDR2 SMNVEV (reference sequence). The V gene lost 8 bases and the J gene lost 0 bases, with 10 bases spanning the gap. CDR3 nucleotides: TGTGCCAGCGGACTCGAAATGAACACTGAAGCTTTCTTT. Its protein product is CASGLEMNTEAFF.

The rearrangement links TRBV18 to TRBJ1-6; D remains ambiguous. The V gene lost 2 bases and the J gene lost 5 bases, with 4 bases spanning the gap. Germline V CDR1 and CDR2: KGHSH, LQKENI. This CDR3 spans 13 amino acids. In nucleotides, the CDR3 is TGTGCCAGCTCACCAGCAGATAATTCACCCCTCCACTTT. This codes for CASSPADNSPLHF. Looking up the rest from reference TRBV18 and TRBJ1-6 gives the full variable domain: NAGVMQNPRHLVRRRGQEARLRCSPMKGHSHVYWYRQLPEEGLKFMVYLQKENIIDESGMPKERFSAEFPKEGPSILRIQQVVRGDSAAYFCASSPADNSPLHFGNGTRLTVT.

The J gene is TRBJ2-5, the V gene TRBV6-5, with 10 bases identical to TRBD1. After removal of 7 bases from V and 6 bases from J, the junction contained 11 bases not matched to a gene. This CDR3 contains 15 residues. Germline CDR1 MNHEY, CDR2 SVGAGI. The CDR3 DNA follows: TGTGCCAGCACCCAACCGGGACAGGGGACGAAGACCCAGTACTTC. Its protein is CASTQPGQGTKTQYF.

As concerns this clone: This CDR3 is also generated by other DNA sequences in the sample. V and J are TRBV27 and TRBJ2-7; 10 bases are shared with TRBD1. With 3 bases clipped from V and 5 bases from J, the junction kept 4 bases outside the gene matches. Germline values: CDR1 MNHEY, CDR2 SMNVEV (reference sequence). The CDR3 is 14 residues long. CDR3 nucleotide sequence: TGTGCCAGCAGTTTTGGGGACAGGGGCCACGAGCAGTACTTC. It is translated as CASSFGDRGHEQYF.

This clone was recorded once. The chain has TRBV6-1 and TRBJ2-7, with 8 bases fitting TRBD1. CDR3 length: 15 residues. Germline CDR1 is MNHNS and CDR2 is SASEGT. J lost 2 bases, V lost 1 base, and 4 bases had no gene match. CDR3 protein: CASSEGGTGPYEQYV. DNA of the CDR3: TGTGCCAGCAGTGAAGGGGGGACAGGTCCCTACGAGCAGTACGTC.

The chain recombines TRBV5-1 with TRBJ1-1; D is unclear. CDR1 and CDR2 (germline): SGHRS, YFSETQ. V was shortened by 4 bases and J by 0 bases, with 7 bases between the two germline ends. This CDR3 spans 13 amino acids. CDR3 DNA sequence: TGCGCCAGCAGCCCGACACTGAACACTGAAGCTTTCTTT. Translated, it gives CASSPTLNTEAFF.

The chain employs TRBV18 and TRBJ2-3, with D perhaps matching TRBD1 (6 bases). V was shortened by 1 base and J by 4 bases, with 27 bases between the two germline ends. The CDR3 has 20 residues. From germline, CDR1 is KGHSH and CDR2 LQKENI. This chain's CDR3 is CASSPLPTMLRQDRPDTQYF. The CDR3 DNA reads as TGTGCCAGCTCACCACTGCCAACCATGCTTAGACAGGATCGACCAGATACGCAGTATTTT.

This chain uses TRBV5-4 with TRBJ1-2, with D possibly TRBD1 on 6 matching bases. V lost 4 bases to trimming and J lost 8 bases, with 15 bases between them. Germline lookup yields CDR1 SGHNT and CDR2 YYREEE (reference sequence). CDR3 length equals 13 residues. The CDR3 nucleotides are TGTGCCAGCAGCCCCCCGACAGGTGGAGGCTACACCTTC. Encoded protein: CASSPPTGGGYTF.